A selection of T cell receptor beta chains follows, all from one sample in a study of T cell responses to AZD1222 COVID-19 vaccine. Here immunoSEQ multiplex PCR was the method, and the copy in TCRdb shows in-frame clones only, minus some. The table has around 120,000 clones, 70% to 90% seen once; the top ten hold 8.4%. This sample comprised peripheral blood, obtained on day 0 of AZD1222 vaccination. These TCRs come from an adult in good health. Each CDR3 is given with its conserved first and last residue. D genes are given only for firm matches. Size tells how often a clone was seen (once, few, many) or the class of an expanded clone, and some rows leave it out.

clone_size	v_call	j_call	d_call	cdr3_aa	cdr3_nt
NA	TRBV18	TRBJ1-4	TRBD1	CASSPLRGHEKLFF	TGTGCCAGCTCACCCCTCAGGGGGCACGAAAAACTGTTTTTT
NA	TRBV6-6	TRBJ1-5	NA	CASRTGGNNQPQHF	TGTGCCAGCAGAACGGGAGGGAACAATCAGCCCCAGCATTTT
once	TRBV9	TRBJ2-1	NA	CASSPSSGGGGRDEQFF	TGTGCCAGCAGCCCCAGTAGTGGGGGGGGCGGGCGCGATGAGCAGTTCTTC
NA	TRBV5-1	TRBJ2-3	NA	CASSLEVSTDTQYF	TGCGCCAGCAGCTTGGAAGTCTCCACAGATACGCAGTATTTT
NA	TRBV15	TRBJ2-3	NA	CATSRGAGATDTQYF	TGTGCCACCAGCAGAGGGGCGGGGGCCACAGATACGCAGTATTTT
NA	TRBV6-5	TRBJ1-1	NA	CAHSFSSRGDTEAFF	TGTGCCCACAGCTTCTCGAGTCGGGGAGACACTGAAGCTTTCTTT
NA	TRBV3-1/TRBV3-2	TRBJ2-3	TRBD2	CASSRGLAGTDTQYF	TGTGCCAGCAGCCGAGGACTAGCAGGCACAGATACGCAGTATTTT
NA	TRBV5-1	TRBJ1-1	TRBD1	CASSLAQGTGYTEAFF	TGCGCCAGCAGCTTGGCCCAAGGGACAGGGTACACTGAAGCTTTCTTT
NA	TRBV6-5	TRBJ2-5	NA	CASNSGVSGETQYF	TGTGCCAGTAACTCGGGAGTCTCGGGAGAGACCCAGTACTTC
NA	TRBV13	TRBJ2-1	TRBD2	CASSLYGSGRGNEQFF	TGTGCCAGCAGCTTATACGGTAGCGGGAGAGGCAATGAGCAGTTCTTC
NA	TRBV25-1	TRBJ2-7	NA	CASSEFRLYSYEQYF	TGTGCCAGCAGTGAATTTAGGCTCTACTCCTACGAGCAGTACTTC
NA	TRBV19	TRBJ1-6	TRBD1	CASSKGRDRGPSPLHF	TGTGCCAGTAGTAAGGGCCGGGACAGGGGGCCCTCACCCCTCCACTTT
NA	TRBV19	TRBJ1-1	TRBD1	CASRRLGGRGTEAFF	TGTGCCAGTAGGAGGTTAGGGGGCCGGGGGACTGAAGCTTTCTTT
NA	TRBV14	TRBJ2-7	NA	CASSQEGKYRPRVTYEQYF	TGTGCCAGCAGCCAAGAAGGGAAATACAGGCCTAGGGTAACCTACGAGCAGTACTTC
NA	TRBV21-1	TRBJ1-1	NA	CARLLLRFRVAFF	TGTGCCAGGCTCTTATTAAGGTTCAGGGTTGCTTTCTTT
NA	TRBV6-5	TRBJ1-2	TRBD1	CASSRDRTGGYTF	TGTGCCAGCAGTCGGGACAGAACGGGTGGCTACACCTTC
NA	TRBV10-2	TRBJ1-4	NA	CASCRQLSGEKLFF	TGCGCCAGCTGTCGACAGCTGTCCGGCGAAAAACTGTTTTTT
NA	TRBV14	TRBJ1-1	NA	CASSQSNTEAFF	TGTGCCAGCAGCCAGTCGAACACTGAAGCTTTCTTT
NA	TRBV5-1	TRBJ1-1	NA	CASKLGLNTEAFF	TGCGCCAGCAAGCTGGGTTTGAACACTGAAGCTTTCTTT
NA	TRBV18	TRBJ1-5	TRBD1	CASSTLVGQGAGYSNQPQHF	TGTGCCAGCTCAACTTTGGTCGGACAGGGAGCGGGGTATAGCAATCAGCCCCAGCATTTT
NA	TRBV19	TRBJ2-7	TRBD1	CASSIGQGATYEQYF	TGTGCCAGTAGTATAGGACAGGGCGCAACCTACGAGCAGTACTTC
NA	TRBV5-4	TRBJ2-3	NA	CASSLASTSTDTQYF	TGTGCCAGCAGCTTGGCCTCTACTAGCACAGATACGCAGTATTTT
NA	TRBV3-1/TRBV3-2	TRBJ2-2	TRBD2	CASSQDLAGGLTGELFF	TGTGCCAGCAGCCAAGATTTAGCGGGAGGGCTCACCGGGGAGCTGTTTTTT
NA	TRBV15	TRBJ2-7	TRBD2	CATSRGLTSGTYEQYF	TGTGCCACCAGCAGAGGTTTGACTAGCGGAACCTACGAGCAGTACTTC
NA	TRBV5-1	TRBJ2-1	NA	CASSYGPVSSYNEQFF	TGCGCCAGCAGCTACGGACCTGTGAGCTCCTACAATGAGCAGTTCTTC
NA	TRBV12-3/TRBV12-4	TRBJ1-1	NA	CASNIRGTEAFF	TGTGCCAGCAACATACGTGGGACTGAAGCTTTCTTT
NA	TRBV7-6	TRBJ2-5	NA	CASSAVGAETQYF	TGTGCCAGCAGCGCGGTAGGGGCAGAGACCCAGTACTTC
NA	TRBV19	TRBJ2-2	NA	CASSIGGAFNTGELFF	TGTGCCAGTAGTATAGGAGGGGCCTTTAACACCGGGGAGCTGTTTTTT
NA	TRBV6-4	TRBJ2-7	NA	CASSYSPGDNREQYF	TGTGCCAGCTCCTACTCCCCGGGGGACAATCGCGAGCAGTACTTC
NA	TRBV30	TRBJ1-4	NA	CAWSTSSQDEKLFF	TGTGCCTGGAGTACCTCATCACAGGATGAAAAACTGTTTTTT
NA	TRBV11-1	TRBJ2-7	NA	CAVQEPGGQHYEQYF	TGTGCCGTCCAGGAGCCGGGTGGGCAACACTACGAGCAGTACTTC
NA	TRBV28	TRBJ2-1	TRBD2	CASSFGTSGFSSYNEQFF	TGTGCCAGCAGTTTCGGGACTAGCGGGTTTAGCTCCTACAATGAGCAGTTCTTC
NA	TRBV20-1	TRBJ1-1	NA	CSASGRAGAGGRYTEAFF	TGCAGTGCTAGTGGACGAGCAGGGGCCGGGGGAAGGTACACTGAAGCTTTCTTT
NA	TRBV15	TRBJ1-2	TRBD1	CATSIRTGTGYTF	TGTGCCACCAGCATAAGGACAGGGACCGGCTACACCTTC
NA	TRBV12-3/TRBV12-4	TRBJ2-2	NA	CASSFGDGELFF	TGTGCCAGCAGTTTTGGAGACGGGGAGCTGTTTTTT
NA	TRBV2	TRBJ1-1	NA	CASKGVENTEAFF	TGTGCCAGTAAGGGGGTGGAGAACACTGAAGCTTTCTTT
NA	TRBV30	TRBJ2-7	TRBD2	CAWIQQRGSYEQYF	TGTGCCTGGATCCAACAGCGGGGCTCCTACGAGCAGTACTTC
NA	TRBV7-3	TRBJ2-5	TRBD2	CASSRSGQETQYF	TGTGCCAGCAGCCGTAGCGGGCAAGAGACCCAGTACTTC
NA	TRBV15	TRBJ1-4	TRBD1	CATEGGARQGYEKLFF	TGTGCCACCGAAGGGGGTGCGCGACAGGGGTATGAAAAACTGTTTTTT
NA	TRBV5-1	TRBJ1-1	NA	CASSLFWGTEAFF	TGCGCCAGCAGCTTGTTTTGGGGGACTGAAGCTTTCTTT
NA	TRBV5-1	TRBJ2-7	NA	CASSFRGNEQYF	TGCGCCAGCAGCTTCAGGGGAAACGAGCAGTACTTC
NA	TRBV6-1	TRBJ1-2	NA	CASSEGPGYTF	TGTGCCAGCAGTGAAGGTCCTGGCTACACCTTC
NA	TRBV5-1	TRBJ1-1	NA	CASSPPGTGNTEAFF	TGCGCCAGCAGCCCACCCGGGACTGGGAACACTGAAGCTTTCTTT
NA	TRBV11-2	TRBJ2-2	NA	CASSFNRVAGELFF	TGTGCCAGCAGCTTCAACAGGGTAGCCGGGGAGCTGTTTTTT
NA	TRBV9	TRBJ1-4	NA	CASSVDGTAGEKLFF	TGTGCCAGCAGCGTAGATGGGACGGCAGGTGAAAAACTGTTTTTT
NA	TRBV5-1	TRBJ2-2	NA	CASSSTALNTGELFF	TGCGCCAGCAGCTCGACAGCCTTGAACACCGGGGAGCTGTTTTTT
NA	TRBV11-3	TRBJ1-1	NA	CASSLVQGTEAFF	TGTGCCAGCAGCTTAGTACAAGGCACTGAAGCTTTCTTT
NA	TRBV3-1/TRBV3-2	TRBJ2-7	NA	CASSQRTYEQYF	TGTGCCAGCAGCCAACGGACCTACGAGCAGTACTTC
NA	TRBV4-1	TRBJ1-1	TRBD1	CASSQDLPGQGGAFF	TGCGCCAGCAGCCAAGATCTCCCGGGACAGGGGGGGGCTTTCTTT
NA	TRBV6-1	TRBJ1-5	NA	CASSEGRGMTQPQHF	TGTGCCAGCAGTGAGGGGAGGGGAATGACTCAGCCCCAGCATTTT
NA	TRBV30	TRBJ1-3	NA	CAWTVGRARNTIYF	TGTGCCTGGACGGTCGGCAGGGCCAGAAACACCATATATTTT
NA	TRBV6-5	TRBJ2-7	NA	CASNPLGSTYEQYF	TGTGCCAGCAACCCCTTAGGGAGCACCTACGAGCAGTACTTC
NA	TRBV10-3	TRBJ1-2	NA	CAISPNTGRANYGYTF	TGTGCCATCAGCCCGAACACAGGGAGAGCCAACTATGGCTACACCTTC
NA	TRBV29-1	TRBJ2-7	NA	CSATLLTGYSYEQYF	TGCAGCGCTACCCTCCTTACAGGGTACTCCTACGAGCAGTACTTC